Included here is one TCR beta chain sequence, with context. What it recognizes is unknown. The data belong to a study of T cell responses to AZD1222 COVID-19 vaccine. Whole-study findings and limits: Scientists sampled the repertoires only once the peak T cell response had passed. Spike-spanning, vaccine-associated CD4 TCRs were dominant at 160-218 and 743-854. Just a handful of AZD1222 recipients were seropositive at baseline.

Profiling relied on immunoSEQ multiplex PCR, and the TCRdb table lists in-frame clones only, not all of them. The top ten hold less than 3.5% of the sample, which has 100,000 to 130,000 clones, about 86% seen once. The CDR3 consists of 17 residues. V shed 4 bases, J shed 8 bases, and the junction held 11 bases outside the gene matches. The germline gives CDR1 MDHEN, CDR2 SYDVKM. This material consisted of peripheral blood, taken on day 0 of AZD1222 vaccination. This chain uses TRBV28 with TRBJ2-7; TRBD2 matches 16 bases. The receptor was derived from an adult in good health. The CDR3 nucleotides read TGTGCCAGCAGTTCCCCGGGACTAGCGGGGGGGCTGGTAAAGCAGTACTTC. It codes for CASSSPGLAGGLVKQYF.